Below are 31 T cell receptor beta chains sequenced from a single sample in a study of beta chain features in type 1 diabetes (dated by TCRdb to 2016 to 2018). Broader findings and caveats from the paper: Type 1 diabetes patients showed a moderate but significant shortening of TCRB CDR3 length in all four CD4+ subsets.

Their recognized antigens are unknown. Library creation used the immunoSEQ multiplex PCR assay. All of the isolated RNA was reverse transcribed with the High Capacity cDNA Reverse Transcription Kit, so expressed TCRB transcripts were sequenced. TCRdb took this table from immuneACCESS and kept in-frame rearrangements with V and J called. Such tables lack part of the clones; where checked against another copy, unresolved V genes explain under half of the gap, and the rest is unexplained. Across this sample there are 310,000 or so clones, with 15% seen only once. Less than 0.02% of the sample goes to the ten largest clones. What was sequenced was naive CD4+ T cells from blood. The sample's cell subset or site, from its label and the paper: true naive CD4+ T cells. These receptors all stem from a young man with type 1 diabetes.

The V and J genes are TRBV30 and TRBJ2-5, with 7 nucleotides matching TRBD1. J gave up 3 bases and V 3 bases, and 4 bases lay outside the gene matches. CDR1 GTSNPN and CDR2 SVGIG come from the germline V gene (reference sequence). The CDR3 contains 13 residues. The CDR3 nucleotides are TGTGCCTGGAGCCTTGACAGGGAAGAGACCCAGTACTTC. Its translation: CAWSLDREETQYF.

A few counts support this clone. The chain joins TRBV9 to TRBJ1-6; tentatively, D is TRBD1 (6 bases). CDR3 length equals 14 residues. V lost 2 bases to trimming and J lost 11 bases, with 14 bases between them. Germline-derived CDR1 and CDR2 are SGDLS and YYNGEE. CDR3 in amino acids: CASSVTGSLTPLHF. The CDR3 DNA sequence: TGTGCCAGCAGCGTCACAGGGTCTTTGACACCCCTCCACTTT.

The V call is TRBV7-9, the J call TRBJ2-1; TRBD1 aligns across 9 bases. The CDR3 has 15 residues. Germline-derived CDR1 and CDR2 are SEHNR and FQNEAQ (reference sequence). Trimming took 3 bases from V and 7 from J; bases not matched to a gene: 7. CDR3 region: CASSFRDRESNEQFF. CDR3 in DNA: TGTGCCAGCAGCTTCCGGGACAGGGAATCAAATGAGCAGTTCTTC. The full variable domain, with the rest looked up from reference TRBV7-9 and TRBJ2-1, is DTGVSQNPRHKITKRGQNVTFRCDPISEHNRLYWYRQTLGQGPEFLTYFQNEAQLEKSRLLSDRFSAERPKGSFSTLEIQRTEQGDSAMYLCASSFRDRESNEQFFGPGTRLTVL.

In its sample, this clone was seen once. A read error may account for a junction end that differs from germline. The V gene is TRBV5-5, the J gene TRBJ2-3; tentative D call: TRBD2 (6 bases). Germline-derived CDR1 and CDR2 are SGHKS and YYEKEE (reference sequence). This CDR3 spans 15 amino acids. The CDR3 here is CASSQEGTSTDTQYF. CDR3 DNA: TGCGCCAGCAGCCAGGAGGGGACTAGCACAGATACGCAGTATTTT.

The chain employs TRBV2 and TRBJ2-5; 8 bases fit TRBD1. V was clipped by 6 bases and J by 7 bases; unmatched bases: 7. The CDR3 sequence is 13 residues long. Germline V CDR1 and CDR2: SNHLY, FYNNEI. DNA for the CDR3: TGTGCCAGCAGCGAACAGGGGGGCGGGACCCAGTACTTC. Amino acids: CASSEQGGGTQYF.

This clone was seen only a few times. J is TRBJ2-1 and V is TRBV13; 9 positions agree with TRBD2. The CDR3 has 17 amino acids. Unmatched junction bases numbered 6, after V lost 3 bases and J lost 0 bases. Germline loops: CDR1 PRHDT, CDR2 FYEKMQ (reference sequence). Here the CDR3 reads CASSFDASGVSYNEQFF. CDR3 sequence (DNA): TGTGCCAGCAGCTTTGATGCTAGCGGGGTCTCCTACAATGAGCAGTTCTTC.

This chain uses TRBV18 with TRBJ1-1; weak D call: TRBD1 (6 bases). The V end lost 3 bases, the J end lost 2 bases, and 13 bases lay between the germline ends. The CDR3 consists of 15 residues. The germline gives CDR1 KGHSH, CDR2 LQKENI. DNA of the CDR3: TGTGCCAGCTCACCGCAAGAGGGGGTTAACACTGAAGCTTTCTTT. The encoded protein is CASSPQEGVNTEAFF.

This clone was seen a few times. The chain combines TRBV2 with TRBJ1-2, with 9 nucleotides matching TRBD1. Germline values: CDR1 SNHLY, CDR2 FYNNEI. CDR3 size: 14 residues. The J segment lost 3 bases and the V segment lost 7 bases, leaving 6 bases of the junction unmatched. The CDR3 DNA reads as TGTGCCAGCACCGAGGACAGGGGAGACTATGGCTACACCTTC. Encoded protein: CASTEDRGDYGYTF.

The sample holds a few counts of this clone. The chain has TRBV9 and TRBJ2-3, with 7 bases matching TRBD1. J lost 1 base, V lost 3 bases, and 2 bases had no gene match. There are 14 residues in the CDR3. Germline CDR1 and CDR2: SGDLS and YYNGEE. The CDR3: CASSAGTGTDTQYF. The CDR3 nucleotides read TGTGCCAGCAGCGCCGGGACAGGCACAGATACGCAGTATTTT.

Only a few counts were recorded for this clone. The chain links TRBV29-1 to TRBJ2-1; TRBD1 aligns across 10 bases. J gave up 3 bases and V 4 bases, and 3 bases lay outside the gene matches. Germline CDR1 and CDR2: SQVTM and ANQGSEA. CDR3 size: 14 residues. The CDR3 region has the DNA TGCAGCGTTGCGACAGGGGGCTTCTACAATGAGCAGTTCTTC. It codes for CSVATGGFYNEQFF.

The chain uses TRBV28 and TRBJ1-1, with D possibly being TRBD1 (6 bases). Trimming left V 6 bases short and J 8 bases short, with 16 bases between. Germline V gene lookup returns CDR1 MDHEN and CDR2 SYDVKM. This CDR3 region has 13 residues. CDR3 protein: CASSHTPGTEAFF. Written as DNA, the CDR3 is TGTGCCAGCAGCCACACACCAGGGACAGAAGCTTTCTTT.

This clone appeared a few times. The V gene is TRBV19, the J gene TRBJ2-1, with 7 nucleotides matching TRBD2. CDR1 is LNHDA, CDR2 SQIVND, per germline (reference sequence). V lost 7 bases and J lost 5; bases outside the gene matches: 14. The CDR3 runs 16 residues. The CDR3 loop is CASMGGSGVYNNEQFF. The CDR3 DNA is TGTGCCAGTATGGGGGGAAGCGGGGTATACAACAATGAGCAGTTCTTC.

This clone was picked up a small number of times. The chain recombines TRBV5-6 with TRBJ1-6, with 7 bases fitting TRBD1. The CDR3 is made up of 15 amino acids. Germline lookup yields CDR1 SGHDT and CDR2 YYEEEE. The junction had 10 bases not matched to a gene; V was cut back by 0 bases and J by 13 bases. This CDR3 is CASSLEGTASTPLHF. CDR3 nucleotide sequence: TGTGCCAGCAGCTTGGAAGGGACAGCCTCGACCCCCCTCCACTTT.

The chain uses TRBV30 and TRBJ2-7, with 7 bases matching TRBD2. CDR1 and CDR2 (germline): GTSNPN, SVGIG (reference sequence). The CDR3 length is 15 residues. The V gene end was trimmed by 3 bases and the J gene end by 0 bases; junction bases not matched to a gene: 8. In DNA form, the CDR3 reads TGTGCCTGGAGCCCAGTGGGGGGGTACTCCTACGAGCAGTACTTC. This encodes CAWSPVGGYSYEQYF.

The chain combines TRBV6-6 with TRBJ2-3; D call uncertain. The V and J ends lost 4 bases and 0 bases respectively, with 11 bases between them. Germline V gives CDR1 MNHNY, CDR2 SVGAGI (reference sequence). The CDR3 length is 15 residues. In DNA form, the CDR3 reads TGTGCCAGCAGTTCCTTGGGCCAGAGCACAGATACGCAGTATTTT. Protein sequence: CASSSLGQSTDTQYF.

In this sample, this clone turned up a few times. The germline gene is not matched at one end of the junction; a read error may be the cause. J is TRBJ1-4 and V is TRBV9; 7 nucleotides line up with TRBD1. The CDR3 length is 15 residues. The germline gives CDR1 SGDLS, CDR2 YYNGEE. This chain's CDR3 is CASSAPTGFAMEYSF. The CDR3 nucleotides read TGTGCCAGCAGCGCCCCGACAGGGTTCGCAATGGAGTATAGTTTT.

The chain employs TRBV19 and TRBJ2-5; possible D gene TRBD1, 6 bases. The CDR3 is made up of 13 amino acids. Trimming stripped 5 bases from V and 5 bases from J, with 12 bases between. CDR1 LNHDA and CDR2 SQIVND come from the germline V gene (reference sequence). The CDR3 DNA sequence: TGTGCCAGTAGTTCCGTCAGGGGTGAGACCCAGTACTTC. It yields the protein CASSSVRGETQYF.

The CDR3 here is CATSYLDRVAKNIQYF. The CDR3 DNA reads TGTGCCACCAGCTATCTGGACAGGGTAGCCAAAAACATTCAGTACTTC. The chain couples TRBV15 to TRBJ2-4; 8 nucleotides match TRBD1. The CDR3 runs 16 residues. Germline V CDR1 and CDR2: LNHNV, YYDKDF (reference sequence). The V and J ends lost 5 bases and 0 bases, in that order; junction bases with no gene match: 6.

This chain links TRBV4-1 with TRBJ2-5; 7 bases match TRBD2. Germline V gene data show CDR1 as MGHRA and CDR2 as YSYEKL. The CDR3 has 13 amino acids. With 3 bases clipped from V and 5 bases from J, the junction kept 3 bases outside the gene matches. This CDR3 is CASSQVGGETQYF. CDR3 coding DNA: TGCGCCAGCAGCCAGGTGGGGGGGGAGACCCAGTACTTC.

V is TRBV18 and J is TRBJ2-1; the match to TRBD1 covers 9 bases. This CDR3 is built from 14 residues. J lost 4 bases, V lost 6 bases, and 4 bases had no gene match. From germline, CDR1 is KGHSH and CDR2 LQKENI. The CDR3 protein is CASSPGQGYNEQFF. CDR3 in DNA: TGTGCCAGCTCGCCGGGACAGGGTTACAATGAGCAGTTCTTC. The full variable domain, rest sourced from reference TRBV18 and TRBJ2-1, is NAGVMQNPRHLVRRRGQEARLRCSPMKGHSHVYWYRQLPEEGLKFMVYLQKENIIDESGMPKERFSAEFPKEGPSILRIQQVVRGDSAAYFCASSPGQGYNEQFFGPGTRLTVL.

This rearrangement joins TRBV30 to TRBJ2-1; 9 bases agree with TRBD2. The germline CDR1 and CDR2 sequences are GTSNPN and SVGIG (reference sequence). Trimming cost V 3 bases and J 7 bases; bases outside gene matches: 7. The CDR3 is made up of 14 amino acids. CDR3 DNA: TGTGCCTGGAGGGGCGGGAGGGCCCGGAATGAGCAGTTCTTC. Translating it yields CAWRGGRARNEQFF.

The genes are TRBV30 and TRBJ2-7; TRBD1 matches 8 bases. Trimming took 3 bases from V and 3 from J; bases not matched to a gene: 4. Per the germline V gene, CDR1 is GTSNPN and CDR2 is SVGIG (reference sequence). The CDR3 has 13 amino acids. CDR3 amino acids: CAWRIGQGYEQYF. The CDR3, as DNA: TGTGCCTGGAGAATCGGACAGGGCTACGAGCAGTACTTC.

This clone has just a few counts. The chain has TRBV5-1 and TRBJ2-1; D perhaps matches TRBD1 (7 bases). The V end lost 0 bases, the J end lost 7 bases, and 17 bases lay between the germline ends. Germline CDR1 SGHRS, CDR2 YFSETQ. CDR3 size: 16 residues. The CDR3 is CASSLARGALGNEQFF. The DNA of the CDR3 is TGCGCCAGCAGCTTGGCCAGGGGGGCTTTGGGGAATGAGCAGTTCTTC.

A few counts support this clone. This rearrangement joins TRBV28 to TRBJ2-2; 13 bases align to TRBD2. The CDR3 covers 18 residues. CDR1 is MDHEN and CDR2 is SYDVKM in the germline V gene. J lost 2 bases, V lost 5 bases, and 8 bases had no gene match. CDR3 sequence reads: CASSPRGLAGLNTGELFF. As DNA, the CDR3 is TGTGCCAGCAGTCCCCGGGGACTAGCGGGGCTCAACACCGGGGAGCTGTTTTTT.

The chain has TRBV7-2 and TRBJ2-1; D perhaps matches TRBD2 (5 bases). Germline V gene sequence: CDR1 SGHTA, CDR2 FQGNSA. Trimming removed 1 base at V and 1 base at J, with 20 bases between. The CDR3 length is 19 residues. Here the CDR3 reads CASSLVLGGRGNSYNEQFF. CDR3 DNA sequence: TGTGCCAGCAGCTTAGTTCTAGGCGGTCGGGGAAATTCCTACAATGAGCAGTTCTTC. Full variable domain (remainder filled in from reference TRBV7-2 and TRBJ2-1): GAGVSQSPSNKVTEKGKDVELRCDPISGHTALYWYRQSLGQGLEFLIYFQGNSAPDKSGLPSDRFSAERTGGSVSTLTIQRTQQEDSAVYLCASSLVLGGRGNSYNEQFFGPGTRLTVL.

The CDR3 DNA reads TGTGCCAGCAGCCGGACAGAAGATACGCAGTATTTT. This encodes CASSRTEDTQYF. The rearrangement joins TRBV7-9 to TRBJ2-3; possibly TRBD1 for D (6 bases). Trimming cost V 5 bases and J 5 bases, with 8 bases left between them. In germline, CDR1 is SEHNR, CDR2 FQNEAQ (reference sequence). The CDR3 spans 12 residues.

The chain uses TRBV30 and TRBJ2-7; TRBD2 might be the D (7 bases). The germline gives CDR1 GTSNPN, CDR2 SVGIG (reference sequence). The V gene lost 0 bases and the J gene lost 7 bases, with 16 bases spanning the gap. The CDR3 runs 14 residues. CDR3: CAWSVRGGTGEQYF. The DNA for the CDR3 is TGTGCCTGGAGTGTGAGGGGGGGCACAGGAGAGCAGTACTTC.

This clone turned up a few times. The rearrangement joins TRBV9 to TRBJ1-5; TRBD1 agrees at 8 bases. The CDR3 is made up of 14 amino acids. Germline V gene data show CDR1 as SGDLS and CDR2 as YYNGEE. V shed 2 bases and J 6 bases; nucleotides not matched to a gene: 4. The CDR3 nucleotides are TGTGCCAGCAGCGTGACAGGGGAGGGTCAGCCCCAGCATTTT. As protein: CASSVTGEGQPQHF.

The chain combines TRBV10-3 with TRBJ1-4; 11 positions match TRBD1. V trimming: 4 bases; J trimming: 8 bases; junction bases outside the gene matches: 9. The germline gives CDR1 ENHRY, CDR2 SYGVKD. This CDR3 comprises 16 residues. The CDR3 spells CAISAAGTGGGEKLFF. The CDR3 DNA reads as TGTGCCATCAGTGCGGCCGGGACAGGGGGAGGGGAAAAACTGTTTTTT.

Comment on this clone: This specimen includes other DNA sequences encoding the same CDR3. The V call is TRBV5-1, the J call TRBJ1-5; 7 bases fit TRBD1. V lost 4 bases and J lost 3; bases outside the gene matches: 7. CDR1 is SGHRS, CDR2 YFSETQ, per germline. CDR3 length: 15 amino acids. The CDR3 DNA sequence: TGCGCCAGCAGCCCTAGCACAGGGGACAATCAGCCCCAGCATTTT. It is translated as CASSPSTGDNQPQHF.

This clone was seen a few times. The J gene is TRBJ2-6, the V gene TRBV6-6, with 8 bases fitting TRBD1. Trimming at V came to 4 bases and at J to 4 bases, leaving 3 bases not matched to a gene. Germline CDR1 is MNHNY and CDR2 is SVGAGI (reference sequence). The CDR3 covers 15 residues. The CDR3: CASSSDRAGANVLTF. CDR3 nucleotide sequence: TGTGCCAGCAGTTCGGACAGGGCCGGGGCCAACGTCCTGACTTTC.